These 24 T cell receptor beta chains were sequenced from one sample in a study of early T cells in non-severe SARS-CoV-2 infection. TCRdb re-derived calls from the 5' RACE reads in MiXCR, one entry per CDR3 protein. The sample lists about 55,000 distinct CDR3 sequences, around 6.6% occurring once. The material was whole blood, obtained at baseline. The origin of the receptors is an adult who was a healthcare worker with PCR-confirmed SARS-CoV-2 infection or an uninfected control (not recorded which).

This clonotype was counted many times. The chain uses TRBV28 and TRBJ2-3; 8 positions agree with TRBD2. The CDR3 length is 16 residues. The J segment lost 0 bases and the V segment lost 5 bases, leaving 7 bases of the junction unmatched. Germline values: CDR1 MDHEN, CDR2 SYDVKM. The CDR3 DNA follows: TGTGCCAGCAGTCCCGGACTAGCTCTAAGCACAGATACGCAGTATTTT. Residues: CASSPGLALSTDTQYF.

This chain joins TRBV11-1 and TRBJ2-3; unclear D gene. The germline V gene has CDR1 SGHAT and CDR2 FQDESV (reference sequence). The CDR3 has 16 residues. The V end lost 1 base, the J end lost 2 bases, and 13 bases lay between the germline ends. The CDR3 loop is CASSLDNFGTTDTQYF. CDR3 DNA: TGTGCCAGCAGCTTAGATAACTTCGGAACCACAGATACGCAGTATTTT.

Only a few counts were recorded for this clonotype. The V gene is TRBV4-3, the J gene TRBJ2-3; D ambiguous. CDR3 size: 15 residues. The germline V and J ends were trimmed by 0 bases and 4 bases, with 11 bases remaining between them. Germline V gives CDR1 LGHNA, CDR2 YSLEER. For the CDR3, the DNA is TGCGCCAGCAGCCAAGATTATGGGCCAGCAGATACGCAGTATTTT. Translated: CASSQDYGPADTQYF.

In its sample, this clonotype was seen many times. CDR3: CASSLGVASTDTQYF. In DNA, the CDR3 is TGTGCCAGCAGCTTAGGCGTAGCTAGCACAGATACGCAGTATTTT. The chain carries TRBV11-3 and TRBJ2-3; the D is unclear. The germline V gene encodes CDR1 SGHNT and CDR2 YENEEA. Trimming took off 1 base at V and 0 bases at J, with 8 bases between the two ends. The CDR3 loop spans 15 amino acids.

Ten or more counts support this clonotype. V gene TRBV11-2 combines with J gene TRBJ2-7; 10 nucleotides match TRBD1. Per germline, CDR1 SGHAT and CDR2 FQNNGV. This CDR3 has 16 residues. The V and J ends lost 4 bases and 7 bases, in that order; junction bases with no gene match: 13. For the CDR3, the DNA is TGTGCCAGCAGCTCCGGTCCCGGGACAGGGGTTGGGGAGCAGTACTTC. Its protein is CASSSGPGTGVGEQYF.

The sample holds many counts of this clonotype. This rearrangement joins TRBV20-1 to TRBJ2-7, with 8 bases fitting TRBD2. This CDR3 contains 14 residues. CDR1 is DFQATT and CDR2 is SNEGSKA in the germline V gene (reference sequence). After removal of 4 bases from V and 3 bases from J, the junction contained 8 bases not matched to a gene. CDR3 loop: CSAITGLDFYEQYF. CDR3 in DNA: TGCAGTGCTATCACGGGACTAGATTTCTACGAGCAGTACTTC.

The chain joins TRBV7-2 to TRBJ1-2; TRBD1 aligns across 9 bases. V shed 2 bases, J shed 8 bases, and the junction held 3 bases outside the gene matches. The germline V gene encodes CDR1 SGHTA and CDR2 FQGNSA. CDR3 length: 13 amino acids. The chain's CDR3 is CASSLRQGVGYTF. As DNA, the CDR3 is TGTGCCAGCAGCTTACGACAGGGGGTCGGCTACACCTTC.

This clonotype was counted at least ten times. The chain has TRBV6-5 and TRBJ1-5; a weak D match, TRBD1 (6 bases). Germline lookup yields CDR1 MNHEY and CDR2 SVGAGI. The CDR3 loop spans 15 amino acids. V was clipped by 0 bases and J by 1 base, with 7 bases between them. The CDR3 region is CASSYSTGSNQPQHF. The DNA for the CDR3 is TGTGCCAGCAGTTACTCTACAGGGAGCAATCAGCCCCAGCATTTT.

This clonotype was found many times. V is TRBV7-9 and J is TRBJ1-3; TRBD1 is a possible D gene (5 bases). The CDR3 has 14 residues. V was trimmed by 4 bases and J by 0 bases, leaving 7 bases between them. Germline CDR1 and CDR2: SEHNR and FQNEAQ (reference sequence). CDR3 protein: CASSYDSSGNTIYF. The DNA for the CDR3 is TGTGCCAGCAGCTACGACAGCTCTGGAAACACCATATATTTT.

The chain joins TRBV7-9 to TRBJ2-1; the D is unclear. Deletions cut 0 bases from V and 0 bases from J, with 12 bases between. The CDR3 length is 17 residues. Germline CDR1 is SEHNR and CDR2 is FQNEAQ (reference sequence). CDR3 amino acids: CASSLAATVSSYNEQFF. CDR3 nucleotides: TGTGCCAGCAGCTTAGCGGCCACAGTGAGCTCCTACAATGAGCAGTTCTTC.

This clonotype showed up many times. The chain joins TRBV7-8 to TRBJ1-6; D remains unclear. Germline V CDR1 and CDR2: SGHVS, FQNEAQ. The CDR3 extends over 15 amino acids. V was shortened by 1 base and J by 8 bases, with 12 bases between the two germline ends. CDR3 coding DNA: TGTGCCAGCAGCTTAGAAGGAGCCGGGTATTCACCCCTCCACTTT. Translated, it gives CASSLEGAGYSPLHF. Filled out from reference TRBV7-8 and TRBJ1-6, the complete variable domain reads GAGVSQSPRYKVAKRGQDVALRCDPISGHVSLFWYQQALGQGPEFLTYFQNEAQLDKSGLPSDRFFAERPEGSVSTLKIQRTQQEDSAVYLCASSLEGAGYSPLHFGNGTRLTVT.

This clonotype has ten or more counts. The chain is built from TRBV4-3 and TRBJ2-3; the match to TRBD1 covers 10 bases. The CDR3 length is 14 residues. J was trimmed by 6 bases and V by 4 bases; bases with no gene match: 4. The germline V gene encodes CDR1 LGHNA and CDR2 YSLEER. CDR3 in DNA: TGCGCCAGCAGCCGGGACAGGGGTCGGGATACGCAGTATTTT. Translating gives CASSRDRGRDTQYF.

This clonotype was found a few times. This sequence joins TRBV6-6 and TRBJ1-1; D is possibly TRBD1 (5 bases). Germline CDR1 is MNHNY and CDR2 is SVGAGI (reference sequence). V was clipped by 6 bases and J by 1 base, with 12 bases between them. CDR3 length: 14 residues. CDR3 region: CASRTSQGNTEAFF. The CDR3 nucleotides are TGTGCCAGCAGGACCAGTCAGGGGAACACTGAAGCTTTCTTT.

This clonotype has a handful of counts. The rearrangement links TRBV6-2 or TRBV6-3 to TRBJ2-4; the D gene is possibly TRBD1 (5 bases). The length of the CDR3 is 15 residues. The germline V gene has CDR1 MNHEY and CDR2 SVGEGT. V lost 2 bases and J 3 bases, leaving 11 bases between the germline ends. The CDR3 protein is CASSYDPDSKNIQYF. CDR3 nucleotide sequence: TGTGCCAGCAGTTACGATCCCGACAGCAAAAACATTCAGTACTTC.

This clonotype showed up just a few times. The chain is built from TRBV5-4 and TRBJ2-5; 9 positions agree with TRBD1. Trimming at V came to 1 base and at J to 1 base, leaving 11 bases not matched to a gene. This CDR3 comprises 18 residues. Germline CDR1 is SGHNT and CDR2 is YYREEE (reference sequence). CDR3 bases: TGTGCCAGCAGCTTGTTTGGTTCTGGGGACAGGGCCCAAGAGACCCAGTACTTC. This encodes CASSLFGSGDRAQETQYF. The entire variable domain, with the rest obtained from reference TRBV5-4 and TRBJ2-5, is as follows: ETGVTQSPTHLIKTRGQQVTLRCSSQSGHNTVSWYQQALGQGPQFIFQYYREEENGRGNFPPRFSGLQFPNYSSELNVNALELDDSALYLCASSLFGSGDRAQETQYFGPGTRLLVL.

This clonotype was counted ten times or more. V and J are TRBV7-9 and TRBJ2-7; D call uncertain. V was cut by 5 bases and J by 1 base, with 6 bases left in between. This CDR3 has 12 residues. Germline values: CDR1 SEHNR, CDR2 FQNEAQ (reference sequence). The CDR3 spells CASSLESYEQYF. As DNA, the CDR3 is TGTGCCAGCAGCCTAGAATCCTACGAGCAGTACTTC.

At least ten counts were recorded for this clonotype. The chain recombines TRBV7-2 with TRBJ1-4; 8 positions agree with TRBD1. With V trimmed by 3 bases and J by 10 bases, 7 bases remained unmatched. Germline CDR1 reads SGHTA; CDR2 reads FQGNSA. The CDR3 totals 14 residues. The CDR3, as DNA: TGTGCCAGCAGCTTTGGACAGGGAGTAGGAAAACTGTTTTTT. Its translation: CASSFGQGVGKLFF.

The chain is built from TRBV5-1 and TRBJ1-1; no clear D gene. The V end lost 2 bases, the J end lost 0 bases, and 5 bases lay between the germline ends. The CDR3 has 13 amino acids. The V gene's germline CDR1 is SGHRS and CDR2 YFSETQ. CDR3 bases: TGCGCCAGCAGCTTACGCGTGAACACTGAAGCTTTCTTT. Protein: CASSLRVNTEAFF.

The V gene is TRBV27, the J gene TRBJ1-4; 7 bases fit TRBD1. This CDR3 is built from 11 residues. Trimming cost V 6 bases and J 14 bases; bases outside gene matches: 6. The germline V gene encodes CDR1 MNHEY and CDR2 SMNVEV (reference sequence). DNA for the CDR3: TGTGCCAGCAGCTCTGGACAGGTCCTGTTTTTT. Its translation: CASSSGQVLFF.

This clonotype was found a few times. This chain uses TRBV10-3 with TRBJ2-1; 9 nucleotides line up with TRBD2. J lost 6 bases, V lost 2 bases, and 5 bases had no gene match. This CDR3 has 15 amino acids. The germline CDR1 and CDR2 sequences are ENHRY and SYGVKD. CDR3 coding DNA: TGTGCCATCAGTGAGAGGACTAGCGAGGCCAATGAGCAGTTCTTC. Its translation: CAISERTSEANEQFF.

This clonotype was found many times. This rearrangement joins TRBV28 to TRBJ2-5; 11 bases match TRBD1. There are 16 residues in the CDR3. Germline assignment: CDR1 MDHEN and CDR2 SYDVKM. Trimming cost V 2 bases and J 2 bases; bases outside gene matches: 4. The CDR3 DNA sequence: TGTGCCAGCAGTTTACCTGGGACAGGGGGGCAAGAGACCCAGTACTTC. Translated: CASSLPGTGGQETQYF.

This chain links TRBV14 with TRBJ2-7, with D uncertain. This CDR3 has 15 residues. CDR1 and CDR2 from the germline V gene are SGHDN and FVKESK. V lost 1 base and J 3 bases, leaving 13 bases between the germline ends. CDR3 in amino acids: CASSQGHVSFYEQYF. CDR3 nucleotide sequence: TGTGCCAGCAGCCAAGGGCACGTATCGTTCTACGAGCAGTACTTC.

This clonotype was counted many times. The V gene is TRBV6-5, the J gene TRBJ1-1; no clear D. Trimming removed 7 bases from V and 0 bases from J, with 21 bases in between. This CDR3 has 17 residues. Germline CDR1 reads MNHEY; CDR2 reads SVGAGI. CDR3 nucleotide sequence: TGTGCCAGCACCTGGACGGAGGGAGGTAGGATGAACACTGAAGCTTTCTTT. Amino acids: CASTWTEGGRMNTEAFF.

The rearrangement links TRBV6-2 or TRBV6-3 to TRBJ1-6; 7 positions match TRBD1. CDR1 MNHEY and CDR2 SVGEGT come from the germline V gene. J gave up 10 bases and V 5 bases, and 11 bases lay outside the gene matches. CDR3 length equals 15 residues. CDR3 residues: CASSGTYRGHSPLHF. CDR3 nucleotide sequence: TGTGCCAGCAGTGGCACATACAGGGGCCACTCACCCCTCCACTTT.